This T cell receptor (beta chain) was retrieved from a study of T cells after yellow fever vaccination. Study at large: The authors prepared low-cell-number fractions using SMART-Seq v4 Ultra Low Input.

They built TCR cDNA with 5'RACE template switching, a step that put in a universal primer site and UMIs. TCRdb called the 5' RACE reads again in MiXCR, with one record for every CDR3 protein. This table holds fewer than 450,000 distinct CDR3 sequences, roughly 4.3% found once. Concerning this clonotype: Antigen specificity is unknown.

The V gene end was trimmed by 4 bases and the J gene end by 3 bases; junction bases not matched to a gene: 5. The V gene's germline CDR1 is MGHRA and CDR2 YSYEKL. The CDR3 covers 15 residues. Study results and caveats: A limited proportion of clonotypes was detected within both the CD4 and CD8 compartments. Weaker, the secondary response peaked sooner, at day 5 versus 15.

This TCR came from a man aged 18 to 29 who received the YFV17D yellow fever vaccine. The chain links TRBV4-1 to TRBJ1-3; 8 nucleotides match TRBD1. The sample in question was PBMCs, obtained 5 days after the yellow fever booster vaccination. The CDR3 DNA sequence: TGCGCCAGCAGCCTCCAGGGGGCCGGTGGAAACACCATATATTTT. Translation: CASSLQGAGGNTIYF.